The TCR beta chain described here comes from a study of T cell responses to AZD1222 COVID-19 vaccine. The data were produced by immunoSEQ multiplex PCR, yet TCRdb's version contains in-frame clones alone and is incomplete. This table has about 150,000 clones, around 90% appearing once. V lost 5 bases to trimming and J lost 4 bases; unmatched junction nucleotides: 9. Germline V gene sequence: CDR1 SGHTA, CDR2 FQGNSA. The CDR3 spans 15 residues. The chain couples TRBV7-2 to TRBJ2-5; 8 bases fit TRBD2. The sequencing here drew on peripheral blood, taken on day 0 of AZD1222 vaccination. The TCR originated in an adult in good health. The CDR3 coding sequence is TGTGCCAGCAGCACCGGACTAGCCACGATAGAGACCCAGTACTTC. Encoded protein: CASSTGLATIETQYF.